This TCR beta chain was sequenced in a study of blood T cell repertoires in COVID-19. Libraries were prepared by immunoSEQ multiplex PCR; TCRdb keeps only in-frame clonotypes and omits some of them. Of hundreds of thousands of clones in the sample, roughly 90% were seen once. CDR3 size: 16 residues. CDR1 and CDR2 (germline): MNHEY, SVGEGT. The J segment lost 1 base and the V segment lost 0 bases, leaving 4 bases of the junction unmatched. The gene calls are TRBV6-2 or TRBV6-3 and TRBJ1-1; TRBD1 agrees at 8 bases. The sample taken for sequencing was PBMCs or T cells enriched from blood (not recorded which). This clonotype was sampled from a woman aged 25 to 39 who had recovered from COVID-19. The CDR3 DNA reads TGTGCCAGCAGTTACTCGGCAGGGGGCCGGAACACTGAAGCTTTCTTT. Encoded protein: CASSYSAGGRNTEAFF.